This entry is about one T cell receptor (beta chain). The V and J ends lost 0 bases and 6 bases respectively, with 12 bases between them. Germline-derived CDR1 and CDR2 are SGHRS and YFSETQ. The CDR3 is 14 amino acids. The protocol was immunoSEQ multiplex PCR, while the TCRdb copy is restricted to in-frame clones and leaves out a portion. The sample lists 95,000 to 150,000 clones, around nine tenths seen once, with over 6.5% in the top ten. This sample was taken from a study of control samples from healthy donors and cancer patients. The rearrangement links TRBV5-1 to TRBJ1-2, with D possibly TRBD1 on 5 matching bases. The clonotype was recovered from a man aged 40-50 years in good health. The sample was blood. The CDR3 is CASSLALGDHGYTF. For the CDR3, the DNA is TGCGCCAGCAGCTTGGCGTTGGGGGATCATGGCTACACCTTC.